These 31 T cell receptor beta chains share one sample of origin, sequenced in a study of OX40 agonist ivuxolimab in advanced cancers. Assay: immunoSEQ multiplex PCR; the TCRdb copy retains only in-frame clones and omits some. Of about 63,000 clones listed, nearly 90% are singletons. The material sequenced was CD4+ or CD8+ T cells sorted from blood, taken in a trial of the OX40 agonist ivuxolimab. The receptors were sampled from an adult with an advanced solid tumor such as melanoma, head and neck, liver or kidney cancer.

The gene calls are TRBV19 and TRBJ1-1, with D unresolved. V lost 1 base and J 0 bases, leaving 3 bases between the germline ends. The CDR3 sequence is 13 residues long. Germline CDR1 reads LNHDA; CDR2 reads SQIVND (reference sequence). The CDR3 bases are TGTGCCAGTAGTATAGCCGTGAACACTGAAGCTTTCTTT. Encoded protein: CASSIAVNTEAFF.

This clone was seen a handful of times. V is TRBV19 and J is TRBJ1-1, with D hard to call. Germline V gene sequence: CDR1 LNHDA, CDR2 SQIVND (reference sequence). Between the trimmed V and J ends, which lost 8 bases and 1 base, there was a span of 8 bases. The CDR3 extends over 12 amino acids. Here the CDR3 DNA reads TGTGCCAGTTTGGACGGGAACACTGAAGCTTTCTTT. Translation gives CASLDGNTEAFF.

This clone appeared once. The J gene is TRBJ1-1, the V gene TRBV5-1, with D possibly TRBD1 on 6 matching bases. Per germline, CDR1 SGHRS and CDR2 YFSETQ. V gave up 1 base and J gave up 1 base, with 8 bases separating them. CDR3 size: 14 residues. The CDR3 DNA reads as TGCGCCAGCAGCTTGACAGGGACGAACACTGAAGCTTTCTTT. Its translation: CASSLTGTNTEAFF.

The chain employs TRBV27 and TRBJ2-7, with TRBD1 identical over 10 bases. Per germline, CDR1 MNHEY and CDR2 SMNVEV (reference sequence). J gave up 2 bases and V 6 bases, and 4 bases lay outside the gene matches. The CDR3 totals 14 residues. CDR3 sequence reads: CASSGTGVTYEQYF. In DNA form, the CDR3 reads TGTGCCAGCAGCGGGACAGGGGTTACCTACGAGCAGTACTTC.

This chain links TRBV6-1 with TRBJ1-2; no reliable D call. Between the trimmed V and J ends, which lost 5 bases and 5 bases, there was a span of 18 bases. Germline CDR1 reads MNHNS; CDR2 reads SASEGT. This CDR3 is built from 15 residues. The CDR3 protein is CASSPGKTVRYGYTF. CDR3 sequence (DNA): TGTGCCAGCAGTCCTGGCAAGACTGTCCGATATGGCTACACCTTC.

The chain couples TRBV15 to TRBJ2-7; 8 nucleotides match TRBD2. The CDR3 has 16 amino acids. Trimming at V came to 0 bases and at J to 2 bases, leaving 6 bases not matched to a gene. Germline V gene data show CDR1 as LNHNV and CDR2 as YYDKDF (reference sequence). CDR3 bases: TGTGCCACCAGCAGAGACGCGGGACTAGTTCCCTACGAGCAGTACTTC. As protein: CATSRDAGLVPYEQYF.

The chain carries TRBV5-1 and TRBJ1-1; the match to TRBD1 covers 7 bases. Germline lookup yields CDR1 SGHRS and CDR2 YFSETQ. The length of the CDR3 is 13 residues. V shed 4 bases and J 3 bases; nucleotides not matched to a gene: 3. The chain's CDR3 is CASSLTGYTEAFF. The CDR3 DNA sequence: TGCGCCAGCAGCCTGACAGGGTACACTGAAGCTTTCTTT.

This clone was seen just once. The rearrangement uses TRBV27 and TRBJ1-3; a possible D gene is TRBD1 (6 bases). The CDR3 is made up of 16 amino acids. CDR1 MNHEY and CDR2 SMNVEV come from the germline V gene (reference sequence). V was shortened by 5 bases and J by 5 bases, with 19 bases between the two germline ends. The CDR3 bases are TGTGCCAGCAGTGCAAGGGGGGAGGGGTGGAGAAACACCATATATTTT. This codes for CASSARGEGWRNTIYF.

J is TRBJ2-7 and V is TRBV6-1, with 7 positions matching TRBD2. This CDR3 is 14 amino acids long. The J segment lost 0 bases and the V segment lost 5 bases, leaving 4 bases of the junction unmatched. The germline CDR1 and CDR2 sequences are MNHNS and SASEGT. CDR3 nucleotide sequence: TGTGCCAGCAGTCCCGGGACTAACTCCTACGAGCAGTACTTC. Translated: CASSPGTNSYEQYF.

The chain links TRBV6-8 to TRBJ2-7; D possibly corresponds to TRBD2 (6 bases). Germline V gene sequence: CDR1 MNHGY, CDR2 SAAAGT. Trimming cost V 8 bases and J 2 bases, with 19 bases left between them. This CDR3 comprises 15 residues. The CDR3 bases are TGTGCCAGCCGGTCCCGGGACTCCCAACCCTACGAGCAGTACTTC. Translated, it gives CASRSRDSQPYEQYF.

This chain uses TRBV4-1 with TRBJ1-1, with D hard to call. Germline assignment: CDR1 MGHRA and CDR2 YSYEKL. The V end was cut by 1 base, the J end by 1 base, with 13 bases between. The CDR3 covers 16 residues. The CDR3 is CASSQAGRVANTEAFF. The CDR3 DNA reads as TGCGCCAGCAGCCAAGCGGGGAGGGTAGCGAACACTGAAGCTTTCTTT.

The chain is built from TRBV19 and TRBJ2-2; possibly TRBD1 for D (6 bases). Germline CDR1 is LNHDA and CDR2 is SQIVND (reference sequence). Between the trimmed V and J ends, which lost 7 bases and 6 bases, there was a span of 9 bases. The CDR3 is 12 residues long. The CDR3, as DNA: TGTGCCAGTATACAGGGAGCCGGGGAGCTGTTTTTT. Amino acid sequence: CASIQGAGELFF.

This clone came up a few times. V and J are TRBV14 and TRBJ2-7; 8 bases align to TRBD1. Germline V lookup: CDR1 SGHDN, CDR2 FVKESK. This CDR3 comprises 13 residues. V shed 5 bases, J shed 3 bases, and the junction held 3 bases outside the gene matches. CDR3 nucleotides: TGTGCCAGCAGCTTCGGACAGGGCTACGAGCAGTACTTC. Encoded protein: CASSFGQGYEQYF.

The rearrangement joins TRBV19 to TRBJ2-7, with 8 bases fitting TRBD1. This CDR3 region has 13 residues. Germline V gene lookup returns CDR1 LNHDA and CDR2 SQIVND (reference sequence). V lost 3 bases, J lost 6 bases, and 4 bases stayed unmatched. Here the CDR3 reads CASSIVDRAEQYF. Written as DNA, the CDR3 is TGTGCCAGTAGTATCGTGGACAGGGCCGAGCAGTACTTC. The full variable domain, completed using reference TRBV19 and TRBJ2-7, is DGGITQSPKYLFRKEGQNVTLSCEQNLNHDAMYWYRQDPGQGLRLIYYSQIVNDFQKGDIAEGYSVSREKKESFPLTVTSAQKNPTAFYLCASSIVDRAEQYFGPGTRLTVT.

This sequence joins TRBV7-2 and TRBJ2-3; tentatively, D is TRBD2 (6 bases). This CDR3 is 17 amino acids long. V was shortened by 0 bases and J by 0 bases, with 13 bases between the two germline ends. The germline V gene encodes CDR1 SGHTA and CDR2 FQGNSA. CDR3 region: CASSLAGGAPSTDTQYF. The CDR3 DNA reads as TGTGCCAGCAGCTTAGCTGGCGGGGCTCCTAGCACAGATACGCAGTATTTT. Together with reference TRBV7-2 and TRBJ2-3, the CDR3 gives the full variable domain: GAGVSQSPSNKVTEKGKDVELRCDPISGHTALYWYRQSLGQGLEFLIYFQGNSAPDKSGLPSDRFSAERTGGSVSTLTIQRTQQEDSAVYLCASSLAGGAPSTDTQYFGPGTRLTVL.

This chain links TRBV6-5 with TRBJ2-3, with a tentative D call TRBD1 (5 bases). CDR3 length: 15 amino acids. Between the trimmed V and J ends, which lost 2 bases and 7 bases, there was a span of 16 bases. The germline CDR1 and CDR2 sequences are MNHEY and SVGAGI. CDR3 protein: CASSYLLAPGNTQYF. The CDR3 coding sequence is TGTGCCAGCAGTTACCTCCTCGCCCCAGGGAATACGCAGTATTTT.

This chain joins TRBV4-1 and TRBJ2-7; D may be TRBD2 (5 bases). This CDR3 has 14 amino acids. Trimming cost V 3 bases and J 6 bases, with 15 bases left between them. Germline CDR1 reads MGHRA; CDR2 reads YSYEKL. The CDR3, as DNA: TGCGCCAGCAGCCAGACCCTTGGAGGATTCGAGCAGTACTTC. It specifies CASSQTLGGFEQYF.

This chain links TRBV21-1 with TRBJ2-7; no DNA check was done on the table's D call, TRBD2. TRBV21-1 is a pseudogene segment. The CDR3 contains 17 residues. The CDR3 DNA reads TGTGCCAGCAGCAAACGGGATGCCGGGCCCAAATACTACGAGCAGTACTTC. This encodes CASSKRDAGPKYYEQYF.

The chain is built from TRBV7-9 and TRBJ2-1; tentatively, D is TRBD2 (5 bases). Germline V gene lookup returns CDR1 SEHNR and CDR2 FQNEAQ (reference sequence). This CDR3 has 15 amino acids. V gave up 3 bases and J gave up 1 base, with 10 bases separating them. CDR3 residues: CASSLGVSSYNEQFF. CDR3 DNA sequence: TGTGCCAGCAGCTTGGGAGTTTCATCCTACAATGAGCAGTTCTTC.

This rearrangement joins TRBV28 to TRBJ2-1; D unresolved. CDR3 length: 11 residues. Germline loops: CDR1 MDHEN, CDR2 SYDVKM. V was shortened by 2 bases and J by 8 bases, with 4 bases between the two germline ends. CDR3 nucleotide sequence: TGTGCCAGCAGTTTAACTCATGAGCAGTTCTTC. Translated, it gives CASSLTHEQFF.

This chain joins TRBV19 and TRBJ2-3; D gene uncertain. Trimming shortened V by 6 bases and J by 0 bases, and 13 bases separated the two germline ends. The V gene's germline CDR1 is LNHDA and CDR2 SQIVND (reference sequence). CDR3 length: 15 residues. The CDR3 protein is CASRSRQNSTDTQYF. CDR3 bases: TGTGCCAGTAGAAGCAGACAAAATAGCACAGATACGCAGTATTTT.

The V call is TRBV6-1, the J call TRBJ1-1; TRBD1 might be the D (5 bases). The CDR3 sequence is 13 residues long. Trimming took 6 bases from V and 5 from J, leaving 13 bases between them. Germline V lookup: CDR1 MNHNS, CDR2 SASEGT. The CDR3 loop reads CASRQSGGTEAFF. CDR3 nucleotide sequence: TGTGCCAGCAGACAATCGGGGGGGACTGAAGCTTTCTTT.

This clone was picked up one time. The V gene is TRBV7-2, the J gene TRBJ2-7; 7 bases are shared with TRBD1. CDR1 SGHTA and CDR2 FQGNSA come from the germline V gene. The CDR3 length is 14 residues. Trimming at V came to 3 bases and at J to 1 base, leaving 3 bases not matched to a gene. The CDR3 DNA reads TGTGCCAGCAGCTTTGCCAGGGGGTCCTACGAGCAGTACTTC. Translating gives CASSFARGSYEQYF.

This sequence joins TRBV7-8 and TRBJ1-1; D gene unclear. Germline V gene lookup returns CDR1 SGHVS and CDR2 FQNEAQ. The CDR3 sequence is 11 residues long. The ends were cut back, 2 bases at V and 7 bases at J, with 5 bases in the middle. The CDR3 reads CASSLFGEAFF. The CDR3 DNA follows: TGTGCCAGCAGCTTATTCGGTGAAGCTTTCTTT.

The rearrangement uses TRBV7-9 and TRBJ1-4, with 8 bases matching TRBD1. The ends lost 5 bases at V and 3 bases at J; junction bases unmatched: 5. Germline CDR1 SEHNR, CDR2 FQNEAQ (reference sequence). There are 15 residues in the CDR3. The CDR3 is CASSKTGGANEKLFF. CDR3 nucleotide sequence: TGTGCCAGCAGCAAAACAGGGGGAGCTAATGAAAAACTGTTTTTT. The whole variable domain, filled in from reference TRBV7-9 and TRBJ1-4, reads DTGVSQNPRHKITKRGQNVTFRCDPISEHNRLYWYRQTLGQGPEFLTYFQNEAQLEKSRLLSDRFSAERPKGSFSTLEIQRTEQGDSAMYLCASSKTGGANEKLFFGSGTQLSVL.

The chain recombines TRBV7-9 with TRBJ1-1; D possibly corresponds to TRBD1 (6 bases). CDR3 length equals 15 residues. V lost 4 bases, J lost 0 bases, and 12 bases lay in between. Germline V gene lookup returns CDR1 SEHNR and CDR2 FQNEAQ (reference sequence). The CDR3 nucleotides read TGTGCCAGCAGCTCAAGAGGGGACATGAACACTGAAGCTTTCTTT. It specifies CASSSRGDMNTEAFF.

In this sample, this clone turned up once. CDR3: CVRSLVPREGINQPQHF. The CDR3 bases are TGTGTCAGAAGCTTAGTACCTCGGGAAGGGATCAATCAGCCCCAGCATTTT. This chain links TRBV7-5 with TRBJ1-5. TRBV7-5 corresponds to a pseudogene. The CDR3 length is 17 residues.

The genes are TRBV6-5 and TRBJ1-1; D remains ambiguous. The CDR3 length is 14 residues. V shed 9 bases and J shed 11 bases, with 25 bases lying between them. Germline V CDR1 and CDR2: MNHEY, SVGAGI. CDR3 in DNA: TGTGCCAGTCACTCCAGCGACTTGAGGGAACCGGCTTTCTTT. Translating it yields CASHSSDLREPAFF.

This chain connects TRBV6-5 to TRBJ1-6; D gene unclear. CDR3 length equals 13 residues. V was pared by 0 bases and J by 8 bases, with 5 bases between. Per germline, CDR1 MNHEY and CDR2 SVGAGI. CDR3 DNA sequence: TGTGCCAGCAGTTACTCTTGGGATTCACCCCTCCACTTT. Translated, it gives CASSYSWDSPLHF.

This clone has just one count. The rearrangement links TRBV5-6 to TRBJ2-3; tentative D call: TRBD2 (6 bases). CDR1 is SGHDT and CDR2 is YYEEEE in the germline V gene. The CDR3 contains 15 residues. Trimming stripped 1 base from V and 3 bases from J, with 12 bases between. CDR3 sequence (DNA): TGTGCCAGCAGCTTGCTAAGCGGGTGGACAGATACGCAGTATTTT. Its translation is CASSLLSGWTDTQYF.

The V and J genes are TRBV9 and TRBJ2-1, with a weak D call TRBD2 (5 bases). V was clipped by 0 bases and J by 2 bases, with 9 bases between them. This CDR3 has 15 residues. Germline lookup yields CDR1 SGDLS and CDR2 YYNGEE. The CDR3 sequence is CASSVGGNPYNEQFF. Written as DNA, the CDR3 is TGTGCCAGCAGCGTAGGAGGGAACCCCTACAATGAGCAGTTCTTC.